Listed below are T cell receptor beta chains from one sample, sequenced in a study of T cell repertoires in cytomegalovirus infection. These receptors have no identified antigens. TCRdb fed the reads into MiXCR, producing one record per CDR3 protein. The sample records 450,000 to 600,000 distinct CDR3 sequences, roughly a third being singletons. Sequences were derived from cultured PBMCs, sampled from culture after CMV antigen stimulation. The receptors stem from a human donor in good health (CMV status not recorded). Some clones in this sample may be carry-over from other donors' samples. CDR3s include the opening cysteine and the closing phenylalanine or tryptophan. A D gene is named only where the DNA matches it firmly. For some rows the clone size is stated as once, few or many, or as a class when expanded; others skip it.

D gene	clone size	V gene	J gene	CDR3 DNA	CDR3 protein
NA	NA	TRBV12-3/TRBV12-4	TRBJ2-1	TGTGCCAGCAGTTTAGGGATCGGCCCCAACAATGAGCAGTTCTTC	CASSLGIGPNNEQFF
TRBD1	NA	TRBV20-1	TRBJ1-4	TGCAGTGCAAGAGAGGGGGCAGCTAATGAAAAACTGTTTTTT	CSAREGAANEKLFF
NA	NA	TRBV4-1	TRBJ2-5	TGCGCCAGCAGCCAGAGGCCCACCGGAGCAGGCGTTAAAGAGACCCAGTACTTC	CASSQRPTGAGVKETQYF
NA	few	TRBV24-1	TRBJ2-1	TGTGCCACCAGTGATTTGAAGGTCAATGAGCAGTTCTTC	CATSDLKVNEQFF
TRBD1	NA	TRBV12-3/TRBV12-4	TRBJ2-3	TGTGCCAGCAGTTTACTTCTAGGGGGCGCAGATACGCAGTATTTT	CASSLLLGGADTQYF
TRBD2	NA	TRBV10-2	TRBJ2-3	TGCGCCAGCAGTGACGCCGGACTAGCGGTAGATACGCAGTATTTT	CASSDAGLAVDTQYF
TRBD2	NA	TRBV7-2	TRBJ2-1	TGTGCCAGCAGCTTTCTGGTGGGGACTAGCGGGAGTGACGATGAGCAGTTCTTC	CASSFLVGTSGSDDEQFF
NA	NA	TRBV3-1	TRBJ1-2	TGTGCCAGCAGCCAAGATCCCCAGGGCCCCGGCTACACCTTC	CASSQDPQGPGYTF
TRBD2	few	TRBV11-1	TRBJ2-7	TGTGCCAGCAGCCGGACTAGCGATTTTTCCTACGAGCAGTACTTC	CASSRTSDFSYEQYF
NA	few	TRBV7-3	TRBJ2-5	TGTGCCAGCAGCTCTAGACCGGAGGGGGAGACCCAGTACTTC	CASSSRPEGETQYF
TRBD2	few	TRBV7-2	TRBJ2-3	TGTGCCAGCAGCTTAGATCTAGGACTAGCAATGTTGCATACGCAGTATTTT	CASSLDLGLAMLHTQYF
NA	once	TRBV4-1	TRBJ1-1	TGCGCCAGCAGCCAAGCTGGGGGGAGAGGTACTGAAGCTTTCTTT	CASSQAGGRGTEAFF
NA	NA	TRBV5-3	TRBJ1-6	TGTGCCAGCAGCCCCAGAGGTGGGGACTTCGCACCCCTCCACTTT	CASSPRGGDFAPLHF
NA	few	TRBV3-1	TRBJ1-2	TGTGCCAGCAGCCAAGATGTTACAGGAGGTCGCTACACCTTC	CASSQDVTGGRYTF
TRBD2	few	TRBV20-1	TRBJ2-7	TGCAGTGTCCGGACTAGTCTCGAGCAGTACTTC	CSVRTSLEQYF
TRBD1	NA	TRBV19	TRBJ1-5	TGTGCCAGTAGTACCCGGGACAGGGGGAGGGGTATTCAGCCCCAGCATTTT	CASSTRDRGRGIQPQHF
NA	NA	TRBV28	TRBJ1-2	TGTGCCAGCAGTTTCCAGCCAGGGACCTATGGCTACACCTTC	CASSFQPGTYGYTF
NA	NA	TRBV28	TRBJ2-7	TGTGCCAGCAGCACACAGGGCCACGAGCAGTACTTC	CASSTQGHEQYF
TRBD1	few	TRBV11-3	TRBJ1-2	TGTGCCAGCAGCGGGGGACAGAGCTACACCTTC	CASSGGQSYTF
NA	few	TRBV6-2/TRBV6-3	TRBJ2-2	TGTGCCAGCAGTTACTCCAGACCCGGAACCGGGGAGCTGTTTTTT	CASSYSRPGTGELFF
NA	NA	TRBV19	TRBJ2-2	TGTGCCAGTAGTATAGATTTCGGCACCGGGGAGCTGTTTTTT	CASSIDFGTGELFF
TRBD2	NA	TRBV7-8	TRBJ2-3	TGTGCCAGCAGCTTCCCAGCGGGAGGGCCAGATACGCAGTATTTT	CASSFPAGGPDTQYF
TRBD2	few	TRBV7-2	TRBJ2-7	TGTGCCAGCAGCCCCAGGTCTGGCGGGAGGTACGAGCAGTACTTC	CASSPRSGGRYEQYF
TRBD2	NA	TRBV4-1	TRBJ2-3	TGCGCCAGCAGCCCGCGTCTGGCGGGAGAAACAGATACGCAGTATTTT	CASSPRLAGETDTQYF
TRBD1	many	TRBV7-2	TRBJ2-7	TGTGCCAGCAGCCCCCAGTGGACAGGGGGGAAACCGTCTGACGAGCAGTACTTC	CASSPQWTGGKPSDEQYF
NA	NA	TRBV27	TRBJ1-4	TGTGCCAGCAGTAGAACGGGACGGCTAAATAATGAAAAACTGTTTTTT	CASSRTGRLNNEKLFF
NA	NA	TRBV20-1	TRBJ2-5	TGCAGTGCTAGCATCTTGGTGGCAGGAGAGACCCAGTACTTC	CSASILVAGETQYF
TRBD1	NA	TRBV6-6	TRBJ2-1	TGTGCCAGCAGTTACGGACTGGGGACAGGGGGCAATGAGCAGTTCTTC	CASSYGLGTGGNEQFF
NA	NA	TRBV19	TRBJ2-1	TGTGCCACCGTCGGGGGCCGGGGGCCCTCCTACAATGAGCAGTTCTTC	CATVGGRGPSYNEQFF
NA	NA	TRBV18	TRBJ2-1	TGTGCCAGCTCCCCGGAAAATCACAATGAGCAGTTCTTC	CASSPENHNEQFF
TRBD1	NA	TRBV28	TRBJ2-1	TGTGCCAGCCGTCTAGGGACAGGGGCTAGCAATGAGCAGTTCTTC	CASRLGTGASNEQFF
NA	NA	TRBV6-6	TRBJ1-5	TGTGCCAGCAGGTCACAGGGTGAATCTCAGCCCCAGCATTTT	CASRSQGESQPQHF
NA	NA	TRBV6-6	TRBJ2-1	TGTGCCAGCAGTTACTCTCTGCCCCCGGAGGGCAATGAGCAGTTCTTC	CASSYSLPPEGNEQFF
TRBD1	NA	TRBV7-6	TRBJ1-2	TGTGCCAGCAGCCGACGGGACAGGGGCCATGGCTACACCTTC	CASSRRDRGHGYTF
TRBD1	NA	TRBV20-1	TRBJ2-5	TGCAGTGCTAGTAATCAGGGGGATTTCCAAGAGACCCAGTACTTC	CSASNQGDFQETQYF
TRBD2	NA	TRBV18	TRBJ2-3	TGTGCCAGCTCACCTGCAGGACTAGGCACAGATACGCAGTATTTT	CASSPAGLGTDTQYF
TRBD1	few	TRBV11-2	TRBJ1-1	TGTGCCAGCAGCTTAGTGAGGCACAGGGGGCTCAGCGAAAAGAACACTGAAGCTTTCTTT	CASSLVRHRGLSEKNTEAFF
NA	few	TRBV4-3	TRBJ2-1	TGCGCCAGCAGCCAAACCCTCTACAATGAGCAGTTCTTC	CASSQTLYNEQFF
NA	many	TRBV10-3	TRBJ2-5	TGTGCCATCAGTGAGTCGCTTGGCGTTGGGGAGACCCAGTACTTC	CAISESLGVGETQYF
NA	NA	TRBV5-1	TRBJ2-5	TGCGCCAGCAGAGAGAGCTTCCAAGAGACCCAGTACTTC	CASRESFQETQYF
TRBD2	few	TRBV4-1	TRBJ2-7	TGCGCCAGCAGCCCTAGAGTCCTAGCGGGAGGCGACGAGCAGTACTTC	CASSPRVLAGGDEQYF
TRBD2	many	TRBV7-8	TRBJ2-2	TGTGCCAGCAGCTCAGCGGGAAACACCGGGGAGCTGTTTTTT	CASSSAGNTGELFF
TRBD1	few	TRBV7-2	TRBJ1-6	TGTGCCAGCAGCTCCCGACAGGGGAGTTGGGCACCCCTCCACTTT	CASSSRQGSWAPLHF
NA	NA	TRBV29-1	TRBJ1-2	TGCAGCGTTGAAGATTACAGTCTTGGCTACACCTTC	CSVEDYSLGYTF
NA	few	TRBV7-2	TRBJ1-2	TGTGCCAGCAGCTTTGGCAGGGCTTCAACTGGCTACACCTTC	CASSFGRASTGYTF